These T cell receptor beta chains were read from a single sample in a study of identical twins. MiXCR was run by TCRdb on the 5' RACE reads, yielding one entry per CDR3 protein. The sample lists roughly 720,000 distinct CDR3 sequences; around a sixth were seen once. The same sample was also studied in work on T cells expressing NK-cell markers.

The sample comprised PBMCs. These receptors were obtained from a young woman in good health. CDR3s include the opening cysteine and the closing phenylalanine or tryptophan. The order of the fields is clone size, V gene, D gene, J gene, CDR3 DNA, CDR3 protein. D genes are given only for firm matches. Some rows mark clone size as missing; the rest say once, few, many or name a class of expanded clone.

>few|TRBV5-1|-|TRBJ1-2
TGCGCCAGCAGCTTGAGAAGGGGGGATGGCTACACCTTC
CASSLRRGDGYTF
>many|TRBV7-2|-|TRBJ2-7
TGTGCCAGCAGTTTACGTCCCTACGAGCAGTACTTC
CASSLRPYEQYF
>-|TRBV5-1|-|TRBJ1-2
TGCGCCAGCAGCTTGGGCAGGGGCTTGGATGGCTACACCTTC
CASSLGRGLDGYTF
>once|TRBV20-1|-|TRBJ2-7
TGCAGTGCTCCTGCAGACATGTTCCAGGTCGAGCAGTACTTC
CSAPADMFQVEQYF
>-|TRBV5-1|-|TRBJ1-2
TGCGCCAGCAGCTTGGCCGCAGAGCGGGACGGCTACACCTTC
CASSLAAERDGYTF
>few|TRBV5-4|TRBD2|TRBJ2-5
TGTGCCAGCAGCTTGGGGCTAGCGGGAGTAGGACAAGAGACCCAGTACTTC
CASSLGLAGVGQETQYF
>-|TRBV5-1|-|TRBJ2-1
TGCGCCAGCACCCCTAGGAGGGCGAGCTCCTACAATGAGCAGTTCTTC
CASTPRRASSYNEQFF
>few|TRBV5-5|TRBD1|TRBJ1-5
TGTGCCAGCAGCGTAGGGACAGGGTTTTTTCAGCCCCAGCATTTT
CASSVGTGFFQPQHF
>-|TRBV24-1|-|TRBJ2-3
TGTGCCACCAGTGACCCACAGGGCCCAGGTACGCAGTATTTT
CATSDPQGPGTQYF
>-|TRBV4-3|-|TRBJ1-1
TGCGCCAGCAGCCAAGATCTTTTAGCCGGGGATGCCACTGAAGCTTTCTTT
CASSQDLLAGDATEAFF
>-|TRBV5-6|-|TRBJ2-7
TGTGCCAGCAGCTTCGGCAGGGCAGGGGAGCAGTACTTC
CASSFGRAGEQYF
>-|TRBV29-1|TRBD1|TRBJ1-1
TGCAGCGTGATGGGACAGAACGAAGCTTTCTTT
CSVMGQNEAFF
>few|TRBV12-3/TRBV12-4|-|TRBJ2-7
TGTGCCAGCAGTTACTACAGGGTGGACGTGGACGAGCAGTACTTC
CASSYYRVDVDEQYF
>many|TRBV12-3/TRBV12-4|-|TRBJ2-1
TGTGCCAGCAGTTCCCGGGGGAATGAGCAGTTCTTC
CASSSRGNEQFF
>few|TRBV3-1|-|TRBJ2-5
TGTGCCAGCAGCCGAGACCCTTCTAGCGCGGGGTACTTC
CASSRDPSSAGYF
>-|TRBV11-2|-|TRBJ2-1
TGTGCCAGCAGCTTAATCGATGAGCAGTTCTTC
CASSLIDEQFF
>many|TRBV27|TRBD2|TRBJ2-5
TGTGCCAGCAGTCACCCCCCGGGACTAGCGAGGGAGACCCAGTACTTC
CASSHPPGLARETQYF
>few|TRBV10-1|-|TRBJ2-7
TGCGCCAGCAGTGAGGCGGAGGGATCAGCCCCCTACGAGCAGTACTTC
CASSEAEGSAPYEQYF
>-|TRBV29-1|-|TRBJ2-2
TGCAGCGTTAGGGGTGGCGGGGAGCTGTTTTTT
CSVRGGGELFF
>-|TRBV20-1|TRBD2|TRBJ2-1
TGCAGTGCTCATAGCGGGAGAGGCTACAATGAGCAGTTCTTC
CSAHSGRGYNEQFF
>-|TRBV5-6|TRBD2|TRBJ2-5
TGTGCCAGCAGCTTACTAGCGGAGACCGAGACCCAGTACTTC
CASSLLAETETQYF
>few|TRBV12-3/TRBV12-4|-|TRBJ1-1
TGTGCCAGCAGTCACGGGGGAAAAGCTTTCTTT
CASSHGGKAFF
>-|TRBV20-1|-|TRBJ1-3
TGCGGTGCTAGGGTGGCAGGGACTGGAAACACCATATATTTT
CGARVAGTGNTIYF
>few|TRBV20-1|-|TRBJ2-1
TGCAGTGCTAGAAAGTCCCTAGGGGATGAGCAGTTCTTC
CSARKSLGDEQFF
>-|TRBV6-1|-|TRBJ1-1
TGTGCCTGTCGGTTGGTAATGAACACTGAAGCTTTCTTT
CACRLVMNTEAFF
>-|TRBV15|-|TRBJ2-5
TGTGCCACCAGCAGCTTCCAGACCCAGTACTTC
CATSSFQTQYF
>-|TRBV11-3|-|TRBJ2-2
TGTGCCAGCACCTCCCCCGGGGAGCTGTTTTTT
CASTSPGELFF
>few|TRBV20-1|-|TRBJ2-3
TGCAGTGCTCCATCCGGCTCGGCTGATACGCAGTATTTT
CSAPSGSADTQYF
>many|TRBV6-5|TRBD2|TRBJ2-7
TGTGCCAGCAGTTACTCGATTGGACTAGCGGGAGGTATCCACGAGCAGTACTTC
CASSYSIGLAGGIHEQYF